The T cell receptor (beta chain) described here comes from a study of multiple sclerosis patients with progressive multifocal leukoencephalopathy. The CDR3 loop spans 15 amino acids. The germline gives CDR1 SGHTA, CDR2 FQGNSA. V was clipped by 5 bases and J by 4 bases, with 18 bases between them. On this clone itself: Its specificity is not known.

Regarding the study as a whole: PML-onset expanded TRB clones were detectable before and during natalizumab therapy.

The repertoire was sequenced with immunoSEQ multiplex PCR; TCRdb's copy has only in-frame clones and lacks some. The sample carries roughly 32,000 clones, roughly 87% recorded once. The time point denotes: time of PML onset. Natalizumab-treated patients developed PML between roughly 16 and 60 months into natalizumab therapy. This chain joins TRBV7-2 and TRBJ2-7; the D is unclear. The source is a human donor with progressive multifocal leukoencephalopathy. Source: PBMCs, taken from a patient treated with natalizumab. The CDR3 loop is CASSNTRVFPYEQYF. Here the CDR3 DNA reads TGTGCCAGCAGCAATACCCGGGTCTTCCCGTACGAGCAGTACTTC. Looking up the rest from reference TRBV7-2 and TRBJ2-7 gives the full variable domain: GAGVSQSPSNKVTEKGKDVELRCDPISGHTALYWYRQSLGQGLEFLIYFQGNSAPDKSGLPSDRFSAERTGGSVSTLTIQRTQQEDSAVYLCASSNTRVFPYEQYFGPGTRLTVT.